A single sample gave rise to the 18 T cell receptor beta chains below, sequenced in a study of T cell clones after liver transplantation. Profiled with immunoSEQ multiplex PCR; TCRdb holds only in-frame clones, not every one. Of about 120,000 clones listed, 90% were seen once; the top ten hold around 0.86%. The source was CD4+ T cells from blood, collected 12 months after liver transplant. The source of these receptors is a human patient who received a liver transplant. Some T cells may trace back to the graft donor.

The chain has TRBV6-5 and TRBJ2-5; perhaps D is TRBD1 or TRBD2 (5 bases each). Germline V gene data show CDR1 as MNHEY and CDR2 as SVGAGI. The CDR3 extends over 13 amino acids. V was clipped by 6 bases and J by 5 bases, with 13 bases between them. The CDR3 loop reads CASSHPGQETQYF. The CDR3 region has the DNA TGTGCCAGCAGCCACCCGGGGCAGGAGACCCAGTACTTC.

CDR3 loop: CASSHPGLAGVETQYF. CDR3 bases: TGTGCCAGCAGCCATCCGGGACTAGCGGGAGTAGAGACCCAGTACTTC. The chain couples TRBV4-2 to TRBJ2-5, with 14 bases matching TRBD2. Germline CDR1 reads LGHNA; CDR2 reads YNFKEQ. The CDR3 length is 16 residues. V was clipped by 3 bases and J by 4 bases; unmatched bases: 4.

This rearrangement joins TRBV5-6 to TRBJ1-2; 8 bases are shared with TRBD1. After removal of 4 bases from V and 0 bases from J, the junction contained 8 bases not matched to a gene. The length of the CDR3 is 16 residues. From germline, CDR1 is SGHDT and CDR2 YYEEEE. The CDR3 DNA is TGTGCCAGCAGCACCGACAGGGGCCGCCCTAACTATGGCTACACCTTC. Its translation is CASSTDRGRPNYGYTF. Using reference TRBV5-6 and TRBJ1-2 for the parts outside the CDR3, the full variable domain is DAGVTQSPTHLIKTRGQQVTLRCSPKSGHDTVSWYQQALGQGPQFIFQYYEEEERQRGNFPDRFSGHQFPNYSSELNVNALLLGDSALYLCASSTDRGRPNYGYTFGSGTRLTVV.

This rearrangement joins TRBV28 to TRBJ2-7; 7 positions agree with TRBD1. The CDR3 has 13 amino acids. Germline lookup yields CDR1 MDHEN and CDR2 SYDVKM. The V segment lost 8 bases and the J segment 6 bases; nucleotides outside the gene matches: 10. The CDR3 spells CASGHRGRGEQYF. The CDR3 DNA is TGTGCCAGCGGTCACAGGGGCCGAGGCGAGCAGTACTTC. The full variable domain, rest sourced from reference TRBV28 and TRBJ2-7, is DVKVTQSSRYLVKRTGEKVFLECVQDMDHENMFWYRQDPGLGLRLIYFSYDVKMKEKGDIPEGYSVSREKKERFSLILESASTNQTSMYLCASGHRGRGEQYFGPGTRLTVT.

This clone has only a few counts. CDR3 nucleotides: TGCGCCAGCAGCCAGGACAGGGTTTCATACAATGAGCAGTTCTTC. Translated: CASSQDRVSYNEQFF. The J gene is TRBJ2-1, the V gene TRBV4-3, with 8 bases fitting TRBD1. The CDR3 loop spans 15 amino acids. From germline, CDR1 is LGHNA and CDR2 YSLEER. Trimming cost V 3 bases and J 4 bases; bases outside gene matches: 5.

CDR3 in amino acids: CASSVGGAESYYGYTF. The CDR3 nucleotides are TGTGCCAGCAGCGTAGGGGGGGCCGAATCGTACTATGGCTACACCTTC. This sequence joins TRBV9 and TRBJ1-2; TRBD1 might be the D (6 bases). There are 16 residues in the CDR3. With 0 bases removed from V and 3 bases from J, the gap between germline ends came to 15 bases. The germline gives CDR1 SGDLS, CDR2 YYNGEE.

This chain joins TRBV7-9 and TRBJ2-2; 8 bases map to TRBD1. Trimming at V came to 3 bases and at J to 3 bases, leaving 0 bases not matched to a gene. CDR1 and CDR2 (germline): SEHNR, FQNEAQ (reference sequence). The CDR3 has 14 amino acids. CDR3 bases: TGTGCCAGCAGCTTGACAGGGGACACCGGGGAGCTGTTTTTT. It encodes CASSLTGDTGELFF.

In regard to this clone: Other DNA variants within this sample encode the same CDR3. V usage is TRBV7-2 and J usage is TRBJ1-3; maybe TRBD1 (6 bases). The CDR3 runs 16 residues. Germline-derived CDR1 and CDR2 are SGHTA and FQGNSA. The germline V and J ends were trimmed by 1 base and 0 bases, with 10 bases remaining between them. CDR3 sequence (DNA): TGTGCCAGCAGCTTAGTAGGAGGGGGCTCTGGAAACACCATATATTTT. It specifies CASSLVGGGSGNTIYF.

The V call is TRBV7-9, the J call TRBJ2-7, with D maybe TRBD1 (6 bases). Between the trimmed V and J ends, which lost 0 bases and 2 bases, there was a span of 14 bases. The germline CDR1 and CDR2 sequences are SEHNR and FQNEAQ (reference sequence). The CDR3 has 16 residues. For the CDR3, the DNA is TGTGCCAGCAGCTTAGCCCCCTCCCAGGGGCCCTACGAGCAGTACTTC. As protein: CASSLAPSQGPYEQYF.

The chain joins TRBV11-2 to TRBJ1-2, with 7 bases identical to TRBD1. This CDR3 is built from 15 residues. CDR1 and CDR2 from the germline V gene are SGHAT and FQNNGV. V gave up 5 bases and J gave up 5 bases; unmatched junction bases: 11. The CDR3 bases are TGTGCCAGCAGCCCCCGACAGGGCCAGTGGTATGGCTACACCTTC. It codes for CASSPRQGQWYGYTF.

The chain joins TRBV19 to TRBJ1-5; no reliable D call. The CDR3 totals 13 residues. Trimming pared 6 bases from V and 7 bases from J, leaving 13 bases between. Per the germline V gene, CDR1 is LNHDA and CDR2 is SQIVND (reference sequence). Here the CDR3 DNA reads TGTGCCAGTAGCGCCGGACCCCAACAGCCCCAGCATTTT. As protein: CASSAGPQQPQHF.

V and J are TRBV7-3 and TRBJ2-1; perhaps TRBD2 as D (6 bases). Trimming removed 5 bases at V and 2 bases at J, with 13 bases between. From germline, CDR1 is SGHTA and CDR2 FQGTGA. This CDR3 is 15 amino acids long. The CDR3 is CASSRSGPTYNEQFF. CDR3 DNA: TGTGCCAGCAGCCGCAGCGGGCCCACCTACAATGAGCAGTTCTTC.

In its sample, this clone was seen once. This chain uses TRBV5-1 with TRBJ2-1; tentative D call: TRBD2 (5 bases). V was shortened by 2 bases and J by 8 bases, with 17 bases between the two germline ends. Per the germline V gene, CDR1 is SGHRS and CDR2 is YFSETQ. This CDR3 has 15 residues. The CDR3 DNA follows: TGCGCCAGCAGCTTTCAGCACCCGGGGAGTGATGAGCAGTTCTTC. As protein: CASSFQHPGSDEQFF.

The V gene is TRBV28, the J gene TRBJ1-1; no definite D call. CDR3 length: 12 amino acids. Germline values: CDR1 MDHEN, CDR2 SYDVKM. Trimming cost V 9 bases and J 0 bases, with 8 bases left between them. The CDR3 protein is CASKQMNTEAFF. In DNA form, the CDR3 reads TGTGCCAGTAAGCAGATGAACACTGAAGCTTTCTTT.

The CDR3 nucleotides read TGTGCCAGCAGCCCAGGTACGGGGGCTGACGAGCAGTACTTC. Its translation: CASSPGTGADEQYF. This rearrangement joins TRBV4-2 to TRBJ2-7; possibly TRBD1 or TRBD2 for D (6 bases each). Deletions cut 4 bases from V and 5 bases from J, with 15 bases between. CDR3 size: 14 residues. In germline, CDR1 is LGHNA, CDR2 YNFKEQ.

V is TRBV4-1 and J is TRBJ2-3; D is possibly TRBD2 (6 bases). There are 17 residues in the CDR3. Trimming took 0 bases from V and 0 from J, leaving 13 bases between them. Germline V gene lookup returns CDR1 MGHRA and CDR2 YSYEKL. In nucleotides, the CDR3 is TGCGCCAGCAGCCAAGACCCTCTCGCGGGAAGCACAGATACGCAGTATTTT. Residues: CASSQDPLAGSTDTQYF.

The CDR3 bases are TGTGCCAGCAGCTCGGTCGGGAGGCCCCCCTACGAGCAGTACTTC. It codes for CASSSVGRPPYEQYF. The rearrangement links TRBV2 to TRBJ2-7; TRBD2 aligns across 7 bases. From germline, CDR1 is SNHLY and CDR2 FYNNEI. The CDR3 covers 15 residues. Unmatched junction bases numbered 10, after V lost 6 bases and J lost 2 bases.

The sample holds one count of this clone. The chain links TRBV7-2 to TRBJ1-2, with D possibly matching TRBD1 (6 bases). This CDR3 is 13 amino acids long. The germline V gene has CDR1 SGHTA and CDR2 FQGNSA. Trimming stripped 3 bases from V and 4 bases from J, with 9 bases between. Here the CDR3 DNA reads TGTGCCAGCAGCTTGAGGGGGTTCTATGGCTACACCTTC. It codes for CASSLRGFYGYTF.